This T cell receptor (beta chain) was sequenced for a study of cytomegalovirus exposure and HLA in healthy donors. This CDR3 has 14 residues. With V trimmed by 4 bases and J by 7 bases, 6 bases remained unmatched. Germline V gene sequence: CDR1 LNHDA, CDR2 SQIVND (reference sequence). PCR employed 60 Vbeta and 13 Jbeta primers. TCRdb keeps only in-frame clones here, not all; method: immunoSEQ multiplex PCR. The sample lists some 150,000 clones, 73% occurring once. Worth noting for this clone: Its antigen is still unknown.

Donors counted as nominally healthy when sampled, yet unrecorded immune exposures were likely. Whole-study results and caveats: Further analysis was carried out later, and it showed several of the most significant clusters appearing linked to common viral pathogens. TRBV6-2, TRBV6-3 and other indistinguishable V segments were excluded. Clonal expansion, a later analysis showed, was greater in HLA-associated TCR beta chains than in equally common others.

The sequenced sample consisted of PBMCs. The V gene is TRBV19, the J gene TRBJ1-5; 8 nucleotides align to TRBD1. The clonotype originates from a human donor in good health. The CDR3 region is CASSTRGREQPQHF. The CDR3 DNA follows: TGTGCCAGTAGTACCAGGGGGCGGGAGCAGCCCCAGCATTTT.